The sequence of this T cell receptor beta chain was determined in a study of shared clonotypes between healthy human individuals. Study-level background: Donor ages ranged 18 to 49 years: a couple of women, three men. Each donor contributed plates that comprised three CD4 naive, three CD4 memory, two CD8 naive and one CD8 memory.

Study-level points and caveats: Rarefaction curves obtained for sorted subsets showed sequencing incomplete despite large depth.

In the original analysis: Junction-only immunoSEQ data arrived without quality scores, meaning filtering differed. The protocol was immunoSEQ multiplex PCR, while the TCRdb copy is restricted to in-frame clones and leaves out a portion. V, J and clone size are taken as reported in that table, and D and trimming were inferred from the DNA itself. The sample has approximately 740,000 clones, roughly 70% seen once. This clone was detected a few times. No antigen is known for it. CDR1 is SEHNR, CDR2 FQNEAQ, per germline (reference sequence). This CDR3 contains 13 residues. The V gene lost 1 base and the J gene lost 9 bases, with 10 bases spanning the gap.

The clonotype originates from a woman aged 25 to 39 in good health. The V and J genes are TRBV7-9 and TRBJ2-1; no clear D. Sequenced sample: memory CD4+ T cells sorted from blood. Subset reported: CD45RA-negative fraction. The CDR3: CASSLVGKAEQFF. In nucleotides, the CDR3 is TGTGCCAGCAGCTTAGTGGGGAAGGCTGAGCAGTTCTTC. The full variable domain, in which reference TRBV7-9 and TRBJ2-1 provide the parts outside the CDR3, is DTGVSQNPRHKITKRGQNVTFRCDPISEHNRLYWYRQTLGQGPEFLTYFQNEAQLEKSRLLSDRFSAERPKGSFSTLEIQRTEQGDSAMYLCASSLVGKAEQFFGPGTRLTVL.